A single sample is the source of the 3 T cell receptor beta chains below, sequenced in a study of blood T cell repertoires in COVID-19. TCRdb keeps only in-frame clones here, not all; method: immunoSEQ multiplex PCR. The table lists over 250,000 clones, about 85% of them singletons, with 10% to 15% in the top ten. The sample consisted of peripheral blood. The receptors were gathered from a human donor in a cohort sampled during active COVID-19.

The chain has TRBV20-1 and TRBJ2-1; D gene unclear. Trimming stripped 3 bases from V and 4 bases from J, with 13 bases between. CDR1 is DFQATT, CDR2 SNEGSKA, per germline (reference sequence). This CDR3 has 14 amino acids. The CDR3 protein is CSASVGPSYNEQFF. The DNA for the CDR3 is TGCAGTGCTAGTGTGGGCCCCTCTTACAATGAGCAGTTCTTC.

CDR3 nucleotides: TGCGCCAGCAGCCGAAGACAAACCGGCACAGATACGCAGTATTTT. This translates into CASSRRQTGTDTQYF. The chain is built from TRBV4-3 and TRBJ2-3; D is unresolved. With 4 bases removed from V and 1 base from J, the gap between germline ends came to 12 bases. The CDR3 sequence is 15 residues long. The germline gives CDR1 LGHNA, CDR2 YSLEER.

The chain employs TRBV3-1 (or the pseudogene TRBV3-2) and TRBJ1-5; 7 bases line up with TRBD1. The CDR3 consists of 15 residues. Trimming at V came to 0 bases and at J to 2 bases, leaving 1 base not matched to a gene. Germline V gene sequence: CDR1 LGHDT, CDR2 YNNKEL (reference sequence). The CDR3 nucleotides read TGTGCCAGCAGCCAAGATCAGGGGGGCAATCAGCCCCAGCATTTT. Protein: CASSQDQGGNQPQHF.